Included here is one T cell receptor beta chain sequence, with context. The data were obtained in a study of cytomegalovirus exposure and HLA in healthy donors. TCRdb's copy holds only in-frame clones and misses some; the assay was immunoSEQ multiplex PCR. The top ten hold about 12% of the sample, which has 200,000 to 300,000 clones, more than 85% seen once. V was shortened by 6 bases and J by 2 bases, with 14 bases between the two germline ends. The germline V gene encodes CDR1 SGHRS and CDR2 YFSETQ. This CDR3 has 14 residues. Sequencing input: PBMCs. The receptor was isolated from a man younger than 30 in good health and CMV-seropositive. This chain uses TRBV5-1 with TRBJ1-2; D perhaps matches TRBD1 (5 bases). CDR3 nucleotides: TGCGCCAGCACCCTTAGTCCAGGGAACTATGGCTACACCTTC. It translates to CASTLSPGNYGYTF. Complete variable domain (other parts from reference TRBV5-1 and TRBJ1-2): KAGVTQTPRYLIKTRGQQVTLSCSPISGHRSVSWYQQTPGQGLQFLFEYFSETQRNKGNFPGRFSGRQFSNSRSEMNVSTLELGDSALYLCASTLSPGNYGYTFGSGTRLTVV.